A selection of T cell receptor beta chains follows, all from one sample in a study of cytomegalovirus exposure and HLA in healthy donors. Libraries were prepared by immunoSEQ multiplex PCR; TCRdb keeps only in-frame clonotypes and omits some of them. Of 140,000 to 150,000 clones in the sample, 77% were seen once. The sample comprised PBMCs. The receptors shown here come from a male donor in good health and CMV-seronegative. Each CDR3 is given with its conserved first and last residue.

V gene: TRBV18; J gene: TRBJ1-6; CDR3 protein: CASSHGQGSPLHF
V gene: TRBV5-1; J gene: TRBJ1-6; CDR3 protein: CASSLGQGSNSPLHF
V gene: TRBV7-9; J gene: TRBJ2-7; CDR3 protein: CASSLDRQSYEQYF
V gene: TRBV18; J gene: TRBJ1-2; CDR3 protein: CASSPLSRFGNYGYTF
V gene: TRBV28; J gene: TRBJ2-1; CDR3 protein: CASSLLAGDRNEQFF
V gene: TRBV13; J gene: TRBJ1-2; CDR3 protein: CASSSGQGEWYGYTF
V gene: TRBV30; J gene: TRBJ2-1; CDR3 protein: CACLPGGRGYNEQFF
V gene: TRBV5-1; J gene: TRBJ2-5; CDR3 protein: CASSLERYF
V gene: TRBV6-6; J gene: TRBJ1-1; CDR3 protein: CASSLQGMDTEAFF
V gene: TRBV19; J gene: TRBJ1-5; CDR3 protein: CASSPGLGNQPQHF
V gene: TRBV28; J gene: TRBJ1-2; CDR3 protein: CASRRQGAYGYTF
V gene: TRBV4-1; J gene: TRBJ2-1; CDR3 protein: CASSQGGLAGTNEQFF
V gene: TRBV5-1; J gene: TRBJ2-3; CDR3 protein: CASSLAGYTQYF
V gene: TRBV29-1; J gene: TRBJ2-7; CDR3 protein: CSGGQGWSYEQYF
V gene: TRBV14; J gene: TRBJ2-7; CDR3 protein: CASSQELGRYYEQYF
V gene: TRBV14; J gene: TRBJ1-2; CDR3 protein: CASSQGLTGDGYTF
V gene: TRBV6-5; J gene: TRBJ1-2; CDR3 protein: CASSYGQLEDYTF
V gene: TRBV27; J gene: TRBJ1-5; CDR3 protein: CASSQGTGGNQPQHF
V gene: TRBV14; J gene: TRBJ1-1; CDR3 protein: CASSQQGDTEAFF
V gene: TRBV4-1; J gene: TRBJ1-2; CDR3 protein: CASSPQGVGGYGYTF
V gene: TRBV7-3; J gene: TRBJ1-2; CDR3 protein: CASSFGQGYGYTF
V gene: TRBV5-6; J gene: TRBJ1-4; CDR3 protein: CASSVSRGEKLFF
V gene: TRBV27; J gene: TRBJ2-3; CDR3 protein: CASKQGRPDTQYF
V gene: TRBV5-4; J gene: TRBJ1-2; CDR3 protein: CASSLDRASTYGYTF
V gene: TRBV2; J gene: TRBJ1-5; CDR3 protein: CASSVGGDQPQHF
V gene: TRBV11-3; J gene: TRBJ2-6; CDR3 protein: CASSGTGVSNVLTF
V gene: TRBV7-6; J gene: TRBJ1-1; CDR3 protein: CASSLGNQGAIGTEAFF
V gene: TRBV1; J gene: TRBJ2-3; CDR3 protein: CTSSQDLLAGGTDTQYF
V gene: TRBV21-1; J gene: TRBJ2-7; CDR3 protein: CASSRRLAGGPREQYF
V gene: TRBV7-8; J gene: TRBJ2-6; CDR3 protein: CASSPTPSGANGLTF
V gene: TRBV9; J gene: TRBJ1-4; CDR3 protein: CASSLGGKTNEKLFF
V gene: TRBV18; J gene: TRBJ1-4; CDR3 protein: CASSPIQGSEKLFF
V gene: TRBV5-1; J gene: TRBJ2-3; CDR3 protein: CASSQRGTGASTDTQYF
V gene: TRBV5-1; J gene: TRBJ1-3; CDR3 protein: CASSSQGVEAGNTIYF
V gene: TRBV2; J gene: TRBJ1-2; CDR3 protein: CASSEAVTLHGYTF
V gene: TRBV6-5; J gene: TRBJ1-1; CDR3 protein: CASGDREAFF
V gene: TRBV11-2; J gene: TRBJ2-3; CDR3 protein: CASSLASGGGTDTQYF
V gene: TRBV5-1; J gene: TRBJ1-1; CDR3 protein: CASSLRAGGMNTEAFF
V gene: TRBV2; J gene: TRBJ2-7; CDR3 protein: CASSTGTPSFYEQYF
V gene: TRBV27; J gene: TRBJ2-3; CDR3 protein: CASSLSPLTSRIDTQYF
V gene: TRBV5-1; J gene: TRBJ2-5; CDR3 protein: CASSYTGNQETQYF
V gene: TRBV7-8; J gene: TRBJ1-2; CDR3 protein: CASSLLPGSNSFRYGYTF
V gene: TRBV18; J gene: TRBJ2-7; CDR3 protein: CASSPAGLGSSYEQYF
V gene: TRBV6-1; J gene: TRBJ1-2; CDR3 protein: CASSEVAGAGGYTF
V gene: TRBV5-8; J gene: TRBJ1-4; CDR3 protein: CASSTTGGSEKLFF
V gene: TRBV5-6; J gene: TRBJ1-5; CDR3 protein: CASSLVGANQPQHF
V gene: TRBV19; J gene: TRBJ2-3; CDR3 protein: CASSIQGIAASTDTQYF
V gene: TRBV11-2; J gene: TRBJ1-2; CDR3 protein: CASSRQQGGYGYTF
V gene: TRBV7-2; J gene: TRBJ2-7; CDR3 protein: CASSPSSGRYEQYF
V gene: TRBV27; J gene: TRBJ1-3; CDR3 protein: CASSLRGNSGNTIYF
V gene: TRBV6-1; J gene: TRBJ2-7; CDR3 protein: CASSWRGYEQYF
V gene: TRBV18; J gene: TRBJ1-1; CDR3 protein: CASSPGGKGTEAFF